What follows are 2 T cell receptor beta chains derived from one specimen sequenced in a study of identical twins. Each CDR3 protein gets one entry after TCRdb re-called the 5' RACE reads with MiXCR. The data hold some 1,600,000 distinct CDR3 sequences, with about 31% observed a single time. The sequenced sample was cord blood. These receptors originate from a newborn girl in good health.

This clonotype has more than one count but fewer than ten. The chain joins TRBV10-2 to TRBJ1-5, with D possibly being TRBD1 (6 bases). With 8 bases removed from V and 5 bases from J, the gap between germline ends came to 10 bases. Germline V gene data show CDR1 as WSHSY and CDR2 as SAAADI. The CDR3 has 12 amino acids. The CDR3 reads CASGRGYQPQHF. The DNA of the CDR3 is TGCGCCAGCGGCAGGGGATATCAGCCCCAGCATTTT.

This clonotype appeared a single time. J is TRBJ1-5 and V is TRBV7-8; D is uncertain. The length of the CDR3 is 12 residues. The germline CDR1 and CDR2 sequences are SGHVS and FQNEAQ. V was pared by 2 bases and J by 9 bases, with 8 bases between. CDR3 sequence: CASSLRDRPQHF. In DNA form, the CDR3 reads TGTGCCAGCAGCTTAAGAGATCGGCCCCAGCATTTT.